This record looks at one T cell receptor (beta chain) sequence and its context. Its target is not known. The sample originates from a study of OX40 agonist ivuxolimab in advanced cancers. On the study more broadly: Subjects had a mean age of roughly 57 years, with a range of roughly 20 to 79; roughly 83% were male.

The trim removed 6 bases at V and 5 bases at J, leaving 6 bases unmatched. Germline CDR1 and CDR2: MGHRA and YSYEKL. This CDR3 is 14 amino acids long. Overall study results and limits: CD8+ T cells showed, on average, more clonal expansion than CD4+ cells. By week 6 at 0.1 to 3.0 mg/kg, blood CD4+ and CD8+ T cells had expanded clonally.

Data came from immunoSEQ multiplex PCR; TCRdb stores just in-frame clones and leaves some out. The repertoire holds more than 50,000 clones, with less than 85% as singletons. This specimen consisted of CD4+ or CD8+ T cells sorted from blood, obtained in a trial of the OX40 agonist ivuxolimab. The sequence came from an adult with an advanced solid tumor such as melanoma, head and neck, liver or kidney cancer. V gene TRBV4-1 combines with J gene TRBJ1-5, with 8 nucleotides matching TRBD1. The CDR3 sequence is CASSPGQVYQPQHF. CDR3 nucleotide sequence: TGCGCCAGCAGTCCGGGACAGGTTTATCAGCCCCAGCATTTT.